Detailed here is one T cell receptor (beta chain). This clone appeared a few times. The antigen it recognizes is unknown. Base qualities are missing; no much larger clone stands one base away. TCRbeta CDR3 regions were immunosequenced from genomic DNA with the immunoSEQ Assay. Genomic DNA was amplified by bias-controlled multiplex PCR before high-throughput sequencing. The authors' analysis ran thus. To quantify the absolute abundance of each unique TCRbeta CDR3 region, the sequences were collapsed and filtered. Clonality, defined as 1 minus Pielou's evenness, was calculated using only productive rearrangements. To compute tumor T-cell fraction, TCRbeta template counts were normalized to usable DNA, with usable DNA estimated from several housekeeping genes. Clones with significantly greater frequencies in on-treatment versus baseline samples were identified using a previously published method. TCRdb holds this immuneACCESS table with in-frame rearrangements only. Some clones are missing; in checked studies, unresolved V genes explain under half, and the rest has no known cause. V and J calls and clone size are given by that table; D and trimming were obtained from the DNA. The sample records about 7,900 clones, 23% of which are singletons. Jointly, the top ten make up 5.5% to 7% of the sample.

The meaning of the sample's treatment or condition label: randomized to nivolumab then ipilimumab (arm A) or the reverse (arm B). Prior DNA-damaging chemotherapy had not been received by any trial patient. Samples were obtained from patients with melanoma enrolled in CheckMate 064, a randomized, open-label phase II trial of sequential checkpoint blockade. Genomic DNA from formalin-fixed paraffin-embedded (FFPE) tissue samples served as the input for tumor TCR sequencing. The sample is drawn from a study of sequential checkpoint blockade in melanoma (dated by TCRdb to between 2019 and 2020). Context from the whole study: Using 1:1 randomization, the trial assigned patients either to first-line nivolumab followed by ipilimumab (arm A) or to ipilimumab followed by nivolumab (arm B). Maintenance nivolumab was given following each of the two trial sequences. DNA from around 95 pretreatment melanoma tumor samples underwent TCRbeta immunosequencing. Matched tumor biopsies were taken from 20 to 25 patients before treatment and at week 13, after single-agent nivolumab (arm A) or ipilimumab (arm B). In about 75% of the matched pre- and post-treatment tumor biopsy pairs, both biopsies came from the same lesion.

The study at large found these results: Validation of the response-prediction model combining TCR metrics and mutation burden is needed in larger, independent patient cohorts. Within-arm analyses of tumor T-cell fraction were constrained by small sample sizes and reduced statistical power. Tumor T-cell fraction and clonality correlated with PD-L1 staining and CD8+ T-cell counts but not with mutational load. Achieving clinical benefit was about 30 times more likely for patients whose tumor T-cell fraction and clonality increased by week 13. Among patients in the nivolumab-first arm (arm A), tumor TIL clonality before treatment was associated with response (P = .04).

The receptor's source is a human donor with melanoma. This sample comprised tumor tissue (inferred from file names), obtained from a patient given nivolumab and ipilimumab in sequence.

CDR3 protein: CASSKLAGGFTGELFF. The DNA sequence is TGTGCCAGCAGCAAACTAGCGGGGGGGTTCACCGGGGAGCTGTTTTTT. The rearranged chain carries TRBV11-3 and TRBJ2-2, with 13 central nucleotides matching TRBD2. The CDR3, cysteine through phenylalanine, is 16 amino acids long. The sequence is cut down to CDR3 DNA, 48 bases in frame from base 1. The germline V gene sets CDR1 to SGHNT and CDR2 to YENEEA. Trimming leaves V shorter by 5 bases and J shorter by 4 bases, with the junction holding 4 bases beyond the gene matches. The full variable domain, completed from the reference TRBV11-3 and TRBJ2-2 proteins outside the CDR3, reads EAGVVQSPRYKIIEKKQPVAFWCNPISGHNTLYWYLQNLGQGPELLIRYENEEAVDDSQLPKDRFSAERLKGVDSTLKIQPAELGDSAVYLCASSKLAGGFTGELFFGEGSRLTVL.